This entry describes one T cell receptor (beta chain). No antigen is known for it. The CDR3 contains 14 residues. V was clipped by 6 bases and J by 1 base, with 13 bases between them. Germline V lookup: CDR1 DFQATT, CDR2 SNEGSKA (reference sequence). TCRdb re-derived calls from the 5' RACE reads in MiXCR, one entry per CDR3 protein. The sample contains 450,000 to 500,000 distinct CDR3 sequences, approximately 15% of which appear only once. These data originate in a study of identical twins. Study outcomes and limitations: Where beta out-of-frame sequences were concerned, excess twin sharing was weaker.

The same data also went into a second study, on yellow fever vaccine responses in identical twins.

Material for sequencing was CD4+ T cells sorted from blood. This sequence joins TRBV20-1 and TRBJ1-5, with unresolved D. The source is a young woman in good health. The CDR3 DNA is TGCAGTGCCTATGCGGCTTCCAGCAATCAGCCCCAGCATTTT. As protein: CSAYAASSNQPQHF.